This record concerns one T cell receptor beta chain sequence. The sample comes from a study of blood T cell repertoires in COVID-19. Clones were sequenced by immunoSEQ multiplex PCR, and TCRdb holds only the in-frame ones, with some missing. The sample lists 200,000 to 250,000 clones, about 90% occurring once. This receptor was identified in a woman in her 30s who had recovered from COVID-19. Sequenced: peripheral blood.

The CDR3 reads CASSQESGAGTDTQYF. The CDR3 nucleotides are TGTGCCAGCAGCCAAGAAAGCGGGGCGGGCACAGATACGCAGTATTTT. V usage is TRBV4-2 and J usage is TRBJ2-3; 7 nucleotides align to TRBD2. V was clipped by 0 bases and J by 1 base; unmatched bases: 4. Germline V gives CDR1 LGHNA, CDR2 YNFKEQ. The CDR3 is 16 residues long.